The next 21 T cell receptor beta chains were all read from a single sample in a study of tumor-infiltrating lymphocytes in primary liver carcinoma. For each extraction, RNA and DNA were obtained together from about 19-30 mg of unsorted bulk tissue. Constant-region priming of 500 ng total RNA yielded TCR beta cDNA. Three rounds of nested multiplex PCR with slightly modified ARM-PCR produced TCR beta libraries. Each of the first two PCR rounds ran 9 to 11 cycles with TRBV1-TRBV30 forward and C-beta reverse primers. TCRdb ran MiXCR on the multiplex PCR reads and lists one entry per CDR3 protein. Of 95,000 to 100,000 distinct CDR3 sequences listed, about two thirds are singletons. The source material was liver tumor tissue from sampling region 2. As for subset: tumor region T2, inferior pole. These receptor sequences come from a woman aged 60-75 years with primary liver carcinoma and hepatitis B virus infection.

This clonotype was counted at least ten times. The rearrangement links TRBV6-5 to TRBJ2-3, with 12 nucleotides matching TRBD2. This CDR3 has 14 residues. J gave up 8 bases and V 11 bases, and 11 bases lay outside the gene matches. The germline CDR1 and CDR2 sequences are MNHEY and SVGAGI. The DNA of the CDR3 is TGTGCCCCGGGGGCTAGCGGGAGGGCGGGTACGCAGTATTTT. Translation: CAPGASGRAGTQYF.

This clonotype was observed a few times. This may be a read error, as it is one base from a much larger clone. The CDR3 here is CTSSYYMGLAGGYEQFF. The CDR3 nucleotides read TGTACCAGCAGTTACTATATGGGACTAGCGGGAGGTTATGAGCAGTTCTTC. J is TRBJ2-1 and V is TRBV6-5; 15 positions match TRBD2. Germline CDR1 is MNHEY and CDR2 is SVGAGI. CDR3 length: 17 residues.

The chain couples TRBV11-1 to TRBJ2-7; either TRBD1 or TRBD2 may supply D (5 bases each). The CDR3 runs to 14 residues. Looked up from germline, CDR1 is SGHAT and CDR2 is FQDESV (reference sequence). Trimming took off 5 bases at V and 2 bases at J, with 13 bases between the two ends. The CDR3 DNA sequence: TGTGCCAGCAGCCTATGTGGGACCCCCTACGAGCAGTACTTC. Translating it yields CASSLCGTPYEQYF.

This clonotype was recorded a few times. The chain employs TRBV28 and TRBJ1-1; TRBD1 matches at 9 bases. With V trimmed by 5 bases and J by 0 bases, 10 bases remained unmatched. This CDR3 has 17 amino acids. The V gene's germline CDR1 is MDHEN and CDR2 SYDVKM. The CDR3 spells CASSPQQGAFMNTEAFF. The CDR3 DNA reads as TGTGCCAGCAGTCCGCAACAGGGGGCATTCATGAACACTGAAGCTTTCTTT.

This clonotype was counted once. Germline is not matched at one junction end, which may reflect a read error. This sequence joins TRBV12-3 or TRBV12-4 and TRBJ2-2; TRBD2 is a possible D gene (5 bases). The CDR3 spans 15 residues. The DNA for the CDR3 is TGTGCCAGCAGTTTAGGAGCGGCGAACATCGGGGAGTTGTTTTTT. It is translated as CASSLGAANIGELFF.

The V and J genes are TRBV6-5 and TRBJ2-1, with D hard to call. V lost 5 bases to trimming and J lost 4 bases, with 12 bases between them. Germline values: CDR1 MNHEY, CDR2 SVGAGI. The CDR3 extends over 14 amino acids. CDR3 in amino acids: CASSMGGIYNEQFF. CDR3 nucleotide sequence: TGTGCCAGCAGTATGGGTGGGATATACAATGAGCAGTTCTTC.

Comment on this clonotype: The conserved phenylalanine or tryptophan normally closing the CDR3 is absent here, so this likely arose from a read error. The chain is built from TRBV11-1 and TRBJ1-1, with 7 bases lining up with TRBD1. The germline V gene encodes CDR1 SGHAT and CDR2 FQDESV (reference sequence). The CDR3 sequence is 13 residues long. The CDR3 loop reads CTGSPGTATEAFS. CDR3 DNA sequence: TGTACCGGCAGTCCCGGGACAGCCACTGAAGCTTTCTCT.

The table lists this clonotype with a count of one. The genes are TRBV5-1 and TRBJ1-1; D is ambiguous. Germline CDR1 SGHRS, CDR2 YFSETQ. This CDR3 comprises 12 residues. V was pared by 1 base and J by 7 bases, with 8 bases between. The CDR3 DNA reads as TGCGCCAGCAGCTTGACGGGCGATGAAGCTTTCTTT. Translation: CASSLTGDEAFF.

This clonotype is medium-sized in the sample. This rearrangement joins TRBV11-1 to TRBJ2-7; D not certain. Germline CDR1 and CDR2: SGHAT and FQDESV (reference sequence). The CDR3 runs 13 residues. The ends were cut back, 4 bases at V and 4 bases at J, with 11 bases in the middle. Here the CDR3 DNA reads TGTGCCAGCAGCTCCGGTCTGCTGTACGAGCAGTACTTC. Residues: CASSSGLLYEQYF.

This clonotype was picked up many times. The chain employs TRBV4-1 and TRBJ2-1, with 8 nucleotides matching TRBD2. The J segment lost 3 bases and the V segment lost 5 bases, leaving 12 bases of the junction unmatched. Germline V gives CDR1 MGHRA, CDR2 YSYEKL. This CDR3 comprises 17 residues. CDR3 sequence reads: CASSDGREGYLYNEQFF. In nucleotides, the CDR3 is TGCGCCAGCAGCGATGGCCGGGAGGGGTATCTCTACAATGAGCAGTTCTTC.

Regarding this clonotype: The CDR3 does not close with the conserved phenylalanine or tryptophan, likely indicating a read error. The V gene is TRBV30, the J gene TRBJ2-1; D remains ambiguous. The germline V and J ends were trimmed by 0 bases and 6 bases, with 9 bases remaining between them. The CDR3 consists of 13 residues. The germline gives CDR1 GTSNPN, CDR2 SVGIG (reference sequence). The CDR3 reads CAWSVGNRNEQFL. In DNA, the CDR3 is TGTGCCTGGAGTGTAGGGAACCGCAATGAGCAGTTCCTC.

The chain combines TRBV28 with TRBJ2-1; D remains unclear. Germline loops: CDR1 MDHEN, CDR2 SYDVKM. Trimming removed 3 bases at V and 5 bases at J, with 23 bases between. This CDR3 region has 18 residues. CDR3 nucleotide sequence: TGTGCCAGCAGTTTTAGCTGGAGTGCCGGGCTTTCGAACAATGAGCAGTTCTTC. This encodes CASSFSWSAGLSNNEQFF.

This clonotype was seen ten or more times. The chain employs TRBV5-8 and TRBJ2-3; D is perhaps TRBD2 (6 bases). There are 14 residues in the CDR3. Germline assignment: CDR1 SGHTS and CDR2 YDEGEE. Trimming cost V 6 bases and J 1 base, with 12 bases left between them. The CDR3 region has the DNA TGTGCCAGCACCTCCTGGGGGGGCACAGATACGCAGTATTTT. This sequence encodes CASTSWGGTDTQYF. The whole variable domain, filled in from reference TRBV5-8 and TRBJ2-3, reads EAGVTQSPTHLIKTRGQQATLRCSPISGHTSVYWYQQALGLGLQFLLWYDEGEERNRGNFPPRFSGRQFPNYSSELNVNALELEDSALYLCASTSWGGTDTQYFGPGTRLTVL.

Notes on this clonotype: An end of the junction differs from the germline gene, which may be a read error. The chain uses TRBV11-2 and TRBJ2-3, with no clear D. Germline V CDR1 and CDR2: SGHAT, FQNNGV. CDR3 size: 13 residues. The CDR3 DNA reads TGTGCCAGCACTTTAGATCTAGGAGATATGCAGTATTTT. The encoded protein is CASTLDLGDMQYF.

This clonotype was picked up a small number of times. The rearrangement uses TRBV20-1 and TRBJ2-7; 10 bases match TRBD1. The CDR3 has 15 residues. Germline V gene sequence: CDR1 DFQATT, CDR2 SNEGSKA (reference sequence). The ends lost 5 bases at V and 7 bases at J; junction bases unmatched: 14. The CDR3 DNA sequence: TGCAGTGCTCTTGAAGGGACAGGGGCGACGGGGGAGCAGTACTTC. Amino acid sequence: CSALEGTGATGEQYF.

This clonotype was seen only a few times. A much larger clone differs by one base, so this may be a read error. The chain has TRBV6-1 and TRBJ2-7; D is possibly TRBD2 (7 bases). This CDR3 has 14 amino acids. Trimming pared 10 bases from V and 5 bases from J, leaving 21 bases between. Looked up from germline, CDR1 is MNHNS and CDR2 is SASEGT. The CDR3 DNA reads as TGTGCCATCAGCCTAGGGGGGGCGCTGAACGAGCAGTACTTC. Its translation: CAISLGGALNEQYF.

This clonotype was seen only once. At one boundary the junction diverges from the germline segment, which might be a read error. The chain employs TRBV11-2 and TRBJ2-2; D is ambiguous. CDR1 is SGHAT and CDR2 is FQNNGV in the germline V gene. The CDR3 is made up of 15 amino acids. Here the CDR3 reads CVSSLDTYPTGELFF. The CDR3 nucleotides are TGTGTCAGCAGCTTAGATACTTACCCCACCGGGGAGCTGTTTTTT.

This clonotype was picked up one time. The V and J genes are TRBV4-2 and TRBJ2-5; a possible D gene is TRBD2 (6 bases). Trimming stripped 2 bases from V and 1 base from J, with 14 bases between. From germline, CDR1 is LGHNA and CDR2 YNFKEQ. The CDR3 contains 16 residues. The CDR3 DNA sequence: TGTGCCAGCAGCCAAAGAAGAGGGAGGTCCCAAGAGACCCAGTACTTC. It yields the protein CASSQRRGRSQETQYF.

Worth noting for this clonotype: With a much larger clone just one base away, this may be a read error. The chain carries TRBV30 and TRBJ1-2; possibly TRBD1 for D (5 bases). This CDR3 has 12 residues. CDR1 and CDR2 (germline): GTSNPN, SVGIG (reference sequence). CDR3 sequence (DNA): TGTGTCTGGAGAGCAGGGACGGTTGGCTACACCTTC. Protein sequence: CVWRAGTVGYTF.

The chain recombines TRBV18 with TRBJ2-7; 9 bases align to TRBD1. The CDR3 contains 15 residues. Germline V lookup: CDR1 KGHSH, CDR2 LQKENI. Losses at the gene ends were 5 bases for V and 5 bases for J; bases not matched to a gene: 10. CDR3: CASSGAGTGSHEQYF. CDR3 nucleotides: TGTGCCAGCTCAGGAGCCGGGACAGGGTCTCACGAGCAGTACTTC.

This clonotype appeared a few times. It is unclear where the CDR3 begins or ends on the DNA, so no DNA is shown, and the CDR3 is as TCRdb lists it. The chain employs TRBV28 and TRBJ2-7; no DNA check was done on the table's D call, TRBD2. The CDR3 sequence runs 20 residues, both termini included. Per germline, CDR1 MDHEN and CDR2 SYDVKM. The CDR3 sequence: CASSLLKWGSGSLPASEQYF.